This T cell receptor (beta chain) is drawn from a study of shared clonotypes between healthy human individuals. Study outcomes and limitations: Rarefaction gave evidence that sorted-subset sequencing remained incomplete despite large depth. It was expected that sequencing depth would affect clonotype sharing among donors.

Authors' analysis steps: Filtering differed for immunoSEQ, which gave only junction sequences without quality scores. TCRdb keeps only in-frame clones here, not all; method: immunoSEQ multiplex PCR. V, J and clone size are those of that table, while D and trimming were read from the DNA. The sample has under 1,100,000 clones; about three quarters are singletons. All donors qualified as healthy HIV-negative adults and had experienced no recent acute infections or vaccinations. About this clone: The antigen is not known.

Material: memory CD4+ T cells sorted from blood. Subset here: CD45RA-negative fraction. This receptor was obtained from a man aged 18-30 years in good health.

The CDR3 loop reads CASTLDRGVRETQYF. DNA for the CDR3: TGTGCCAGCACTTTAGACAGGGGAGTGAGAGAGACCCAGTACTTC. The genes are TRBV6-4 and TRBJ2-5; 8 nucleotides line up with TRBD1. The CDR3 runs to 15 residues. CDR1 MRHNA and CDR2 SNTAGT come from the germline V gene. Unmatched junction bases numbered 11, after V lost 7 bases and J lost 4 bases.